The 13 T cell receptor beta chains below come from one sample, sequenced in a study of PD-L1 blockade in urothelial cancer. This table comes from immunoSEQ multiplex PCR, and its TCRdb copy is limited to in-frame clones, with some not included. Of about 28,000 clones listed, 65% to 90% were seen once; the top ten hold approximately 2.2%. The sequences come from PBMCs, collected around atezolizumab (anti-PD-L1) treatment. These receptors all stem from a man in his forties or fifties with urothelial cancer.

J is TRBJ1-4 and V is TRBV7-9; TRBD1 aligns across 8 bases. The CDR3 runs to 13 residues. The junction had 2 bases not matched to a gene; V was cut back by 7 bases and J by 4 bases. Per the germline V gene, CDR1 is SEHNR and CDR2 is FQNEAQ (reference sequence). CDR3: CASTRGLNEKLFF. The CDR3 DNA reads TGTGCCAGCACCAGGGGGCTTAATGAAAAACTGTTTTTT.

The CDR3 DNA is TGTGCCAGCGCCCCCCAGGGCTACGAGCAGTACTTC. It yields the protein CASAPQGYEQYF. V is TRBV27 and J is TRBJ2-7, with D possibly matching TRBD1 (5 bases). Looked up from germline, CDR1 is MNHEY and CDR2 is SMNVEV (reference sequence). This CDR3 contains 12 residues. Trimming took 8 bases from V and 3 from J, leaving 11 bases between them.

V and J are TRBV9 and TRBJ2-5; 8 nucleotides align to TRBD2. After removal of 3 bases from V and 1 base from J, the junction contained 5 bases not matched to a gene. Germline assignment: CDR1 SGDLS and CDR2 YYNGEE. The CDR3 runs 15 residues. The CDR3 nucleotides read TGTGCCAGCAGCGCCGGCGGGGGGTTCCAAGAGACCCAGTACTTC. Translating it yields CASSAGGGFQETQYF.

This chain links TRBV5-1 with TRBJ2-1; D is possibly TRBD2 (5 bases). From germline, CDR1 is SGHRS and CDR2 YFSETQ. CDR3 size: 13 residues. The V end was cut by 4 bases, the J end by 12 bases, with 17 bases between. The CDR3 DNA reads TGCGCCAGCAGCGAACCTAGCAGAGAGTCGCAGTTCTTC. Amino acids: CASSEPSRESQFF.

The chain has TRBV5-6 and TRBJ1-2, with D perhaps matching TRBD1 (6 bases). The germline V and J ends were trimmed by 3 bases and 5 bases, with 17 bases remaining between them. This CDR3 has 15 amino acids. Looked up from germline, CDR1 is SGHDT and CDR2 is YYEEEE. The CDR3 protein is CASSWGGRETYGYTF. CDR3 DNA sequence: TGTGCCAGCAGCTGGGGGGGCAGGGAGACATATGGCTACACCTTC.

V and J are TRBV30 and TRBJ2-1; 11 bases are a match to TRBD2. This CDR3 is built from 17 residues. Looked up from germline, CDR1 is GTSNPN and CDR2 is SVGIG (reference sequence). Losses at the gene ends were 2 bases for V and 4 bases for J; bases not matched to a gene: 10. In DNA form, the CDR3 reads TGTGCCTGGAGTAGAGCGGGTGGGACTAGCGGTTACAATGAGCAGTTCTTC. Translating it yields CAWSRAGGTSGYNEQFF.

This clone was observed once. This chain links TRBV7-8 with TRBJ2-7, with a tentative D call TRBD1 (6 bases). The CDR3 extends over 13 amino acids. Trimming pared 4 bases from V and 2 bases from J, leaving 9 bases between. CDR1 is SGHVS, CDR2 FQNEAQ, per germline. This CDR3 is CASSWGHTYEQYV. CDR3 bases: TGTGCCAGCAGCTGGGGACATACCTACGAGCAGTACGTC.

This clone was detected once. The chain has TRBV5-5 and TRBJ1-1; unclear D gene. The CDR3 extends over 14 amino acids. The V gene's germline CDR1 is SGHKS and CDR2 YYEKEE (reference sequence). Deletions cut 0 bases from V and 0 bases from J, with 6 bases between. The CDR3 DNA sequence: TGTGCCAGCAGCTTGGTCATTGTGAACACTGAAGCTTTCTTT. As protein: CASSLVIVNTEAFF.

This chain links TRBV28 with TRBJ1-1, with a tentative D call TRBD1 (5 bases). Germline CDR1 is MDHEN and CDR2 is SYDVKM. V lost 5 bases to trimming and J lost 4 bases, with 11 bases between them. This CDR3 contains 13 residues. The CDR3 nucleotides read TGTGCCAGCAGTGGGGCAGGGATCACTGAAGCTTTCTTT. Translating it yields CASSGAGITEAFF.

The chain joins TRBV6-6 to TRBJ1-1; D is uncertain. The V and J ends lost 6 bases and 5 bases respectively, with 13 bases between them. There are 13 residues in the CDR3. Germline loops: CDR1 MNHNY, CDR2 SVGAGI (reference sequence). The CDR3 DNA is TGTGCCAGCAGGCGCACGGTTGAAACTGAAGCTTTCTTT. Translation gives CASRRTVETEAFF.

The chain links TRBV6-5 to TRBJ2-1; tentatively, D is TRBD1 (7 bases). The CDR3 extends over 15 amino acids. V lost 0 bases and J lost 9, with 15 bases in between. Germline-derived CDR1 and CDR2 are MNHEY and SVGAGI. The CDR3 sequence: CASSYSEGAQVEQFF. The CDR3 DNA reads TGTGCCAGCAGTTACTCGGAGGGGGCGCAGGTTGAGCAGTTCTTC.

This clone was picked up a small number of times. The J gene is TRBJ2-7, the V gene TRBV6-1; D is unclear. The CDR3 consists of 14 residues. Trimming pared 2 bases from V and 0 bases from J, leaving 8 bases between. Germline assignment: CDR1 MNHNS and CDR2 SASEGT. CDR3 loop: CASSEQLSSYEQYV. The CDR3 bases are TGTGCCAGCAGTGAACAGCTTAGCTCCTACGAGCAGTACGTC.

V and J are TRBV10-3 and TRBJ1-1, with D uncertain. V lost 3 bases to trimming and J lost 0 bases, with 8 bases between them. The CDR3 consists of 14 residues. From germline, CDR1 is ENHRY and CDR2 SYGVKD. CDR3 in amino acids: CAISDWQMNTEAFF. CDR3 nucleotides: TGTGCCATCAGTGATTGGCAGATGAACACTGAAGCTTTCTTT.